The next 3 T cell receptor beta chains were all read from a single sample in a study of T cells in Graves' hyperthyroidism and ophthalmopathy. Amplified regions were TCR beta CDR3 sequences from RNA transcripts. An initial round of RT-PCR targeting the TCR CDR3 relied on the HTBI primer set. TCRdb reprocessed the multiplex PCR reads via MiXCR and lists one record per CDR3 protein. This sample has nearly 600,000 distinct CDR3 sequences; over 12% occur once, and the top ten carry roughly 7.7%. The sequenced sample consisted of blood. The receptors were sampled from a woman younger than 35 with Graves' ophthalmopathy.

This clonotype was picked up many times. The rearrangement links TRBV11-3 to TRBJ2-7; possibly TRBD2 for D (6 bases). CDR1 is SGHNT and CDR2 is YENEEA in the germline V gene. The CDR3 has 17 residues. V was shortened by 1 base and J by 0 bases, with 16 bases between the two germline ends. CDR3: CASSLGLGLPSSYEQYF. CDR3 DNA sequence: TGTGCCAGCAGCTTAGGTCTGGGACTCCCTAGCTCCTACGAGCAGTACTTC.

The rearrangement joins TRBV19 to TRBJ2-3; D unresolved. Germline lookup yields CDR1 LNHDA and CDR2 SQIVND (reference sequence). This CDR3 region has 14 residues. Trimming shortened V by 6 bases and J by 6 bases, and 16 bases separated the two germline ends. Here the CDR3 reads CASSTSIGSDTQYF. Here the CDR3 DNA reads TGTGCCAGTAGCACGAGTATAGGATCCGATACGCAGTATTTT. Complete variable domain (other parts from reference TRBV19 and TRBJ2-3): DGGITQSPKYLFRKEGQNVTLSCEQNLNHDAMYWYRQDPGQGLRLIYYSQIVNDFQKGDIAEGYSVSREKKESFPLTVTSAQKNPTAFYLCASSTSIGSDTQYFGPGTRLTVL.

This clonotype was counted many times. The genes are TRBV27 and TRBJ1-5, with D maybe TRBD1 (6 bases). V dropped 3 bases and J dropped 5 bases, with 11 bases sitting between them. Germline CDR1 and CDR2: MNHEY and SMNVEV (reference sequence). The CDR3 is 14 amino acids. In nucleotides, the CDR3 is TGTGCCAGCAGTTTGGGGACACAATATCAGCCCCAGCATTTT. Translation gives CASSLGTQYQPQHF.